Described below is a single T cell receptor beta chain sequence and its context. What this receptor recognizes is not known. No much larger clonotype is one base removed from it; base qualities were not supplied. RNA was extracted using the RNeasy kit, and roughly 0.45 to 1 microgram was reverse transcribed with random hexamers. The immunoSEQ multiplex PCR assay, which covers 54 Vbeta and 13 Jbeta segments, was used to amplify TCR beta CDR3 regions. PCR amplification bias was corrected using a synthetic template baseline for primer optimization and computational correction. Concerning the study's data processing: Reads were annotated to V, D and J genes according to IMGT and were analyzed with immunoSEQ Analyzer, with only productive sequences retained. Clonality was computed as one minus Shannon entropy normalized by log2 of the number of productive unique sequences. For each patient and control, public and private clones were evaluated within the 100 most prevalent clones. Susac-specific clones were defined as absent from healthy and MS cohorts, around 1,000 published viral clones and other ImmuneACCESS disease sequences. The raw public reads went through TCRdb reprocessing: fastp at Q25, MiXCR clone calling, in-frame beta chains kept. Rows are combined by CDR3 protein, so each entry shows the most common genes and DNA. These V and J calls rely on TCRdb rather than the paper's analysis. This sample holds 150,000 to 200,000 distinct CDR3 sequences; 91% were observed only once. The ten largest account for around 0.085% of the sample.

The data stem from a study of CD8 T cells in Susac syndrome (dated by TCRdb to about 2019). A note on the overall study: Of the Susac syndrome patients who were sequenced, under ten were in clinical remission while about six had clinically active disease. At blood withdrawal, Susac syndrome patients were either therapy-naive, taking corticosteroids (in some cases with IVIg as well), or taking IVIg alone. The study used repertoire sequencing to test whether antigen drove CD8+ T cell activation and differentiation in Susac syndrome. The investigation overall reported the following: No clonal expansion was detected in the CD4+ T cell repertoire of Susac syndrome patients. The study acknowledged that relatively few individuals were included in the TCR sequencing and HLA analysis.

The CDR3 has 14 amino acids, counting the end cysteine and phenylalanine. The retained sequence is limited to the CDR3, 42 bases, with the frame set at the first base. Sequences SNHLY (CDR1) and FYNNEI (CDR2) are obtained from the germline V gene. V is pared back by 1 base and J by 4 bases, with 10 bases lying between the germline termini. High-throughput TCR beta sequencing profiled peripheral blood CD8+ and CD4+ T cells from healthy donors, Susac syndrome patients and multiple sclerosis patients. The Susac syndrome patients fulfilled recently defined diagnostic criteria for definite or probable disease. Bulk CD8+ and CD4+ T cells were purified by magnetic negative isolation, while CD8+ TEMRA cells were enriched using FACS. Blood was drawn into EDTA tubes, processed within 24 hours, and PBMCs were isolated by density gradient centrifugation. PBMCs intended for TCR sequencing were frozen in liquid nitrogen and were later thawed in a 37 degrees C water bath. The sorted or isolated CD4+, CD8+ and CD8+ TEMRA cells had a purity of 90% or higher.

Material: CD4+ T cells from PBMCs. The rearranged segments are TRBV2 and TRBJ1-2, with no D gene named confidently. This clonotype originated in a human donor with Susac syndrome. The nucleotides are TGTGCCAGCAGTGAAGGGGGTGGGTCCTATGGCTACACCTTC. This translates into CASSEGGGSYGYTF.